What follows are 14 T cell receptor beta chains derived from one specimen sequenced in a study of shared clonotypes between healthy human individuals. Sequenced by immunoSEQ multiplex PCR; TCRdb stores in-frame clones only, minus some. The table has some 690,000 clones, around 91% seen once; the top ten hold 34%. Sequencing was done on a sample of memory CD8+ T cells from PBMCs. Stated subset: CD45RO+ cells pooled with CCR7-negative TemRA cells. The receptors stem from a man in his late teens or twenties in good health. Some clones in this sample may be carry-over from other donors' samples.

The CDR3 sequence: CASSFWTGGGGANVLTF. Written as DNA, the CDR3 is TGTGCCAGTAGTTTTTGGACAGGGGGCGGAGGGGCCAACGTCCTGACTTTC. V is TRBV19 and J is TRBJ2-6, with TRBD1 matching over 11 bases. Losses at the gene ends were 5 bases for V and 4 bases for J; bases not matched to a gene: 7. This CDR3 comprises 17 residues. CDR1 is LNHDA and CDR2 is SQIVND in the germline V gene (reference sequence).

Only one count was recorded for this clone. V gene TRBV19 combines with J gene TRBJ1-5, with 12 nucleotides matching TRBD1. Trimming took 8 bases from V and 8 from J; bases not matched to a gene: 10. CDR1 and CDR2 from the germline V gene are LNHDA and SQIVND (reference sequence). CDR3 length: 15 amino acids. CDR3 sequence (DNA): TGTGCCAGTCGGATGGGACAGGGGGCTTCGGAGCCCCAGCATTTT. It specifies CASRMGQGASEPQHF.

In its sample, this clone was seen a few times. The chain carries TRBV5-1 and TRBJ2-1, with D unclear. Trimming shortened V by 4 bases and J by 5 bases, and 13 bases separated the two germline ends. This CDR3 spans 14 amino acids. The germline V gene encodes CDR1 SGHRS and CDR2 YFSETQ. CDR3 sequence: CASSKDGQDNEQFF. The CDR3 DNA sequence: TGCGCCAGCAGCAAGGACGGGCAGGACAATGAGCAGTTCTTC.

This clone was counted only a few times. The V and J genes are TRBV2 and TRBJ1-2; D ambiguous. Germline CDR1 is SNHLY and CDR2 is FYNNEI. V lost 9 bases and J lost 4, with 18 bases in between. There are 14 residues in the CDR3. CDR3 coding DNA: TGTGCCAGGAGCCTGGTTAACCCTGGCTATGGCTACACCTTC. Its protein product is CARSLVNPGYGYTF.

The genes are TRBV4-1 and TRBJ2-7, with TRBD2 matching 15 bases. The V segment lost 4 bases and the J segment 6 bases; nucleotides outside the gene matches: 13. This CDR3 contains 18 residues. CDR1 is MGHRA and CDR2 is YSYEKL in the germline V gene. For the CDR3, the DNA is TGCGCCAGCAGCCCCCACCTTGGACTAGCGGGAGGGTTAAGCGAGCAGTACTTC. It translates to CASSPHLGLAGGLSEQYF.

This clone came up once. The V call is TRBV2, the J call TRBJ2-3; 8 nucleotides match TRBD1. Germline CDR1 is SNHLY and CDR2 is FYNNEI. This CDR3 spans 18 amino acids. Trimming removed 6 bases from V and 4 bases from J; junction bases left unmatched: 18. This CDR3 reads CASRMDRDRVVKADTQYF. The CDR3 DNA reads TGTGCCAGCAGGATGGACAGGGATCGAGTGGTGAAAGCAGATACGCAGTATTTT.

A few counts support this clone. The sample has other DNA sequences that encode this CDR3 too. The V call is TRBV9, the J call TRBJ1-1; unclear D gene. This CDR3 spans 13 amino acids. The ends were cut back, 2 bases at V and 4 bases at J, with 9 bases in the middle. The V gene's germline CDR1 is SGDLS and CDR2 YYNGEE. The chain's CDR3 is CASSVGGSTEAFF. The CDR3 region has the DNA TGTGCCAGCAGCGTTGGAGGAAGCACTGAAGCTTTCTTT. The full variable domain, its missing parts supplied by reference TRBV9 and TRBJ1-1, is DSGVTQTPKHLITATGQRVTLRCSPRSGDLSVYWYQQSLDQGLQFLIQYYNGEERAKGNILERFSAQQFPDLHSELNLSSLELGDSALYFCASSVGGSTEAFFGQGTRLTVV.

The chain recombines TRBV7-9 with TRBJ2-2, with D perhaps matching TRBD1 (6 bases). The CDR3 has 17 amino acids. Looked up from germline, CDR1 is SEHNR and CDR2 is FQNEAQ (reference sequence). The ends were cut back, 2 bases at V and 1 base at J, with 14 bases in the middle. CDR3 nucleotide sequence: TGTGCCAGCAGCTTACCTCCGGACAGCAAGAACACCGGGGAGCTGTTTTTT. Amino acid sequence: CASSLPPDSKNTGELFF.

The CDR3 reads CASTRDYPFTGELFF. The CDR3 nucleotides are TGTGCCAGCACCCGGGACTACCCTTTCACCGGGGAGCTGTTTTTT. The chain links TRBV2 to TRBJ2-2, with 7 bases fitting TRBD2. V gave up 7 bases and J gave up 4 bases; unmatched junction bases: 9. CDR1 is SNHLY, CDR2 FYNNEI, per germline. This CDR3 region has 15 residues.

This rearrangement joins TRBV29-1 to TRBJ1-1, with a possible D match to TRBD1 (5 bases). Germline V gene sequence: CDR1 SQVTM, CDR2 ANQGSEA. The CDR3 is made up of 12 amino acids. Trimming took 7 bases from V and 4 from J, leaving 13 bases between them. The CDR3 nucleotides are TGCAGCGCTGGGACGCCCAGCACTGAAGCTTTCTTT. Amino acids: CSAGTPSTEAFF.

This clone was observed once. The V call is TRBV6-5, the J call TRBJ1-4; D unclear. This CDR3 spans 14 amino acids. The ends were cut back, 5 bases at V and 8 bases at J, with 15 bases in the middle. The V gene's germline CDR1 is MNHEY and CDR2 SVGAGI. The chain's CDR3 is CASSQQVVGEKLFF. CDR3 DNA sequence: TGTGCCAGCAGTCAACAAGTAGTGGGCGAAAAACTGTTTTTT.

This chain joins TRBV7-6 and TRBJ2-7; no definite D call. The V gene's germline CDR1 is SGHVS and CDR2 FNYEAQ. V was cut by 5 bases and J by 4 bases, with 12 bases left in between. CDR3 size: 13 residues. As DNA, the CDR3 is TGTGCCAGCAGCATCGGACGGTTTTACGAGCAGTACTTC. This sequence encodes CASSIGRFYEQYF.

The genes are TRBV5-1 and TRBJ2-1, with D perhaps given as TRBD1 or TRBD2 (6 bases each). V shed 0 bases and J shed 0 bases, with 10 bases lying between them. Germline V gene lookup returns CDR1 SGHRS and CDR2 YFSETQ. The CDR3 length is 16 residues. DNA for the CDR3: TGCGCCAGCAGCTTGGTAGGGGGGAGCTCCTACAATGAGCAGTTCTTC. This translates into CASSLVGGSSYNEQFF.

The rearrangement joins TRBV27 to TRBJ2-3; TRBD2 matches 11 bases. Losses at the gene ends were 6 bases for V and 4 bases for J; bases not matched to a gene: 9. The V gene's germline CDR1 is MNHEY and CDR2 SMNVEV (reference sequence). CDR3 size: 16 residues. The CDR3 loop reads CASRDSGRAWADTQYF. Written as DNA, the CDR3 is TGTGCCAGCAGGGATAGCGGGAGGGCCTGGGCAGATACGCAGTATTTT.